A single sample is the source of the 14 T cell receptor beta chains below, sequenced in a study of T cells in narcolepsy. Clones were sequenced by immunoSEQ multiplex PCR, and TCRdb holds only the in-frame ones, with some missing. The sample lists 34,000 or so clones; roughly 79% were seen once. The sequenced sample consisted of memory (CD45RA-) CD4+ T cells from blood. Receptors were obtained from a human donor in good health.

A note on this clone: Sequence at one end of the junction differs from germline and may be a read error. In the same sample, other DNA sequences code for this CDR3. The chain links TRBV2 to TRBJ1-1; D remains ambiguous. The CDR3 is 11 residues long. Germline assignment: CDR1 SNHLY and CDR2 FYNNEI. This chain's CDR3 is CASSALTEAFF. The CDR3 bases are TGTGCCAGCAGTGCCCTGACTGAAGCCTTCTTT.

This chain links TRBV29-1 with TRBJ1-5, with D perhaps TRBD1 (5 bases). The CDR3 contains 13 residues. CDR1 and CDR2 from the germline V gene are SQVTM and ANQGSEA. V lost 1 base and J 9 bases, leaving 13 bases between the germline ends. CDR3 DNA: TGCAGCGTTGAAGGGACACGGGGCGGGCCCCAGCATTTT. Translating it yields CSVEGTRGGPQHF. Complete variable domain (other parts from reference TRBV29-1 and TRBJ1-5): SAVISQKPSRDICQRGTSLTIQCQVDSQVTMMFWYRQQPGQSLTLIATANQGSEATYESGFVIDKFPISRPNLTFSTLTVSNMSPEDSSIYLCSVEGTRGGPQHFGDGTRLSIL.

The J gene is TRBJ2-4, the V gene TRBV30, with D perhaps TRBD2 (5 bases). V dropped 3 bases and J dropped 0 bases, with 12 bases sitting between them. CDR3 length: 15 residues. Germline-derived CDR1 and CDR2 are GTSNPN and SVGIG (reference sequence). The CDR3 here is CAWRNGELAKNIQYF. In DNA form, the CDR3 reads TGTGCCTGGAGGAACGGGGAACTAGCCAAAAACATTCAGTACTTC.

This clone came up a few times. The J gene is TRBJ1-5, the V gene TRBV7-9; D unresolved. Germline loops: CDR1 SEHNR, CDR2 FQNEAQ (reference sequence). The ends were cut back, 8 bases at V and 3 bases at J, with 14 bases in the middle. The CDR3 is made up of 14 amino acids. The DNA of the CDR3 is TGTGCCAGCGCGACTGCCGGGTCCAATCAGCCCCAGCATTTT. Translation gives CASATAGSNQPQHF.

The rearrangement uses TRBV19 and TRBJ2-1; 11 bases match TRBD2. Germline V gene lookup returns CDR1 LNHDA and CDR2 SQIVND (reference sequence). There are 16 residues in the CDR3. V trimming: 6 bases; J trimming: 8 bases; junction bases outside the gene matches: 12. The CDR3 nucleotides are TGTGCCAGTAGCATCATAGCGGGAGGGCAGCTCCATGAGCAGTTCTTC. Amino acid sequence: CASSIIAGGQLHEQFF.

Points on this clone: The junction and the germline gene differ at one end; a read error may be behind it. Here the CDR3 DNA reads TGTGCCCGGAGTGTACCCCCCCGGGGGGCGGCAACTGAAGCTTTCTTT. It encodes CARSVPPRGAATEAFF. The rearrangement uses TRBV30 and TRBJ1-1; TRBD1 might be the D (6 bases). In germline, CDR1 is GTSNPN, CDR2 SVGIG (reference sequence). This CDR3 spans 16 amino acids.

This sequence joins TRBV19 and TRBJ2-3; 8 bases line up with TRBD1. Germline V gene sequence: CDR1 LNHDA, CDR2 SQIVND (reference sequence). CDR3 size: 16 residues. With 1 base clipped from V and 4 bases from J, the junction kept 7 bases outside the gene matches. DNA of the CDR3: TGTGCCAGTAGTATAGTGCAGGGGGCAGGTGCAGATACGCAGTATTTT. Protein: CASSIVQGAGADTQYF.

The genes are TRBV7-9 and TRBJ1-2; 9 nucleotides align to TRBD1. Germline-derived CDR1 and CDR2 are SEHNR and FQNEAQ (reference sequence). The CDR3 runs to 15 residues. The junction had 13 bases not matched to a gene; V was cut back by 6 bases and J by 8 bases. CDR3 sequence reads: CASRWVGNRGQGYTF. In nucleotides, the CDR3 is TGTGCCAGCAGATGGGTCGGGAACAGGGGGCAAGGCTACACCTTC. The full variable domain, its missing parts supplied by reference TRBV7-9 and TRBJ1-2, is DTGVSQNPRHKITKRGQNVTFRCDPISEHNRLYWYRQTLGQGPEFLTYFQNEAQLEKSRLLSDRFSAERPKGSFSTLEIQRTEQGDSAMYLCASRWVGNRGQGYTFGSGTRLTVV.

The chain recombines TRBV5-1 with TRBJ2-2, with D possibly matching TRBD2 (5 bases). The germline gives CDR1 SGHRS, CDR2 YFSETQ. V lost 4 bases and J lost 4, with 17 bases in between. The CDR3 runs to 16 residues. The CDR3 coding sequence is TGCGCCAGCAGCCCCGGCGTGGGAGTGGTCACCGGGGAGCTGTTTTTT. Translating gives CASSPGVGVVTGELFF.

In its sample, this clone was seen once. The rearrangement joins TRBV7-9 to TRBJ2-3, with 10 bases aligning to TRBD1. CDR1 is SEHNR and CDR2 is FQNEAQ in the germline V gene (reference sequence). The CDR3 extends over 14 amino acids. V shed 6 bases and J 5 bases; nucleotides not matched to a gene: 5. CDR3 protein: CASRQTGGEDTQYF. CDR3 DNA: TGTGCCAGCAGACAGACAGGGGGCGAAGATACGCAGTATTTT. Using reference TRBV7-9 and TRBJ2-3 for the parts outside the CDR3, the full variable domain is DTGVSQNPRHKITKRGQNVTFRCDPISEHNRLYWYRQTLGQGPEFLTYFQNEAQLEKSRLLSDRFSAERPKGSFSTLEIQRTEQGDSAMYLCASRQTGGEDTQYFGPGTRLTVL.

This clone was detected only a few times. The chain links TRBV29-1 to TRBJ1-2, with 7 bases matching TRBD1. This CDR3 has 12 amino acids. Germline V gene sequence: CDR1 SQVTM, CDR2 ANQGSEA. V was clipped by 6 bases and J by 8 bases; unmatched bases: 9. In nucleotides, the CDR3 is TGCAGCGTACAGGGGAGCCTTGGCGGCTACACCTTC. Residues: CSVQGSLGGYTF. Drawing the rest from reference TRBV29-1 and TRBJ1-2, the complete variable domain is SAVISQKPSRDICQRGTSLTIQCQVDSQVTMMFWYRQQPGQSLTLIATANQGSEATYESGFVIDKFPISRPNLTFSTLTVSNMSPEDSSIYLCSVQGSLGGYTFGSGTRLTVV.

V is TRBV9 and J is TRBJ1-1; no firm D call. V was shortened by 4 bases and J by 0 bases, with 10 bases between the two germline ends. The CDR3 is made up of 14 amino acids. Germline V gene data show CDR1 as SGDLS and CDR2 as YYNGEE. The CDR3 bases are TGTGCCAGCAGCATCCGACCGATGAACACTGAAGCTTTCTTT. Its translation is CASSIRPMNTEAFF.

The rearrangement uses TRBV4-2 and TRBJ2-6; unclear D gene. V was shortened by 0 bases and J by 4 bases, with 16 bases between the two germline ends. The germline CDR1 and CDR2 sequences are LGHNA and YNFKEQ. This CDR3 contains 18 residues. The CDR3, as DNA: TGTGCCAGCAGCCAAGAGACTTCGACGGTTGGCGGGGCCAACGTCCTGACTTTC. Translation: CASSQETSTVGGANVLTF.

The chain combines TRBV19 with TRBJ1-5; D gene unclear. The CDR3 length is 13 residues. The germline gives CDR1 LNHDA, CDR2 SQIVND (reference sequence). The V end lost 6 bases, the J end lost 2 bases, and 8 bases lay between the germline ends. DNA of the CDR3: TGTGCCAGTAGCGGGGAGGGCAATCAGCCCCAGCATTTT. Translated, it gives CASSGEGNQPQHF.